The 8 T cell receptor beta chains in this list originate from one sample, sequenced in a study of blood T cell repertoires in COVID-19. Profiling relied on immunoSEQ multiplex PCR, and the TCRdb table lists in-frame clones only, not all of them. Of roughly 180,000 clones in the sample, more than 65% were seen once. The specimen sequenced was PBMCs or T cells enriched from blood (not recorded which). The receptors were sampled from a man between 50 and 59 years old who had recovered from COVID-19.

V is TRBV6-5 and J is TRBJ1-2, with D possibly TRBD1 on 6 matching bases. V lost 7 bases and J lost 0, with 12 bases in between. The CDR3 consists of 14 residues. Germline V gene sequence: CDR1 MNHEY, CDR2 SVGAGI. The CDR3 sequence: CASTMDSTNYGYTF. In DNA, the CDR3 is TGTGCCAGCACTATGGACAGTACTAACTATGGCTACACCTTC.

The chain carries TRBV19 and TRBJ1-1, with D unclear. This CDR3 comprises 10 residues. The germline V gene encodes CDR1 LNHDA and CDR2 SQIVND (reference sequence). V was cut by 8 bases and J by 5 bases, with 6 bases left in between. CDR3 sequence: CASGQTEAFF. In nucleotides, the CDR3 is TGTGCCAGTGGGCAGACTGAAGCTTTCTTT.

This chain joins TRBV2 and TRBJ2-7; the match to TRBD1 covers 7 bases. This CDR3 region has 14 residues. Germline-derived CDR1 and CDR2 are SNHLY and FYNNEI. V dropped 8 bases and J dropped 1; count of bases not matched to a gene: 8. The CDR3 loop is CASCRDSGSYEQYF. In DNA form, the CDR3 reads TGTGCCAGCTGCCGGGACAGTGGTTCCTACGAGCAGTACTTC.

This clone was seen only once. V gene TRBV19 combines with J gene TRBJ1-4, with 7 nucleotides matching TRBD1. V lost 3 bases to trimming and J lost 3 bases; unmatched junction nucleotides: 7. The CDR3 covers 16 residues. Germline V CDR1 and CDR2: LNHDA, SQIVND (reference sequence). CDR3 DNA sequence: TGTGCCAGTAGTATGGCGGGGACAGCTGCTAATGAAAAACTGTTTTTT. Its protein product is CASSMAGTAANEKLFF. Drawing the rest from reference TRBV19 and TRBJ1-4, the complete variable domain is DGGITQSPKYLFRKEGQNVTLSCEQNLNHDAMYWYRQDPGQGLRLIYYSQIVNDFQKGDIAEGYSVSREKKESFPLTVTSAQKNPTAFYLCASSMAGTAANEKLFFGSGTQLSVL.

This chain joins TRBV6-1 and TRBJ1-6, with D unclear. The CDR3 loop spans 15 amino acids. The germline gives CDR1 MNHNS, CDR2 SASEGT. Trimming pared 2 bases from V and 7 bases from J, leaving 12 bases between. The CDR3: CASSERYGGNSPLHF. CDR3 nucleotides: TGTGCCAGCAGTGAACGCTACGGAGGCAATTCACCCCTCCACTTT.

V gene TRBV19 combines with J gene TRBJ2-3; a weak D match, TRBD2 (6 bases). The germline V and J ends were trimmed by 7 bases and 7 bases, with 15 bases remaining between them. The CDR3 totals 13 residues. Per the germline V gene, CDR1 is LNHDA and CDR2 is SQIVND (reference sequence). CDR3 sequence (DNA): TGTGCCAGTAACTCGCTCGGGGGATATACGCAGTATTTT. Translated, it gives CASNSLGGYTQYF.

This clone occurred a few times. V gene TRBV15 combines with J gene TRBJ2-2, with D unclear. The ends were cut back, 4 bases at V and 0 bases at J, with 12 bases in the middle. CDR1 is LNHNV and CDR2 is YYDKDF in the germline V gene (reference sequence). The CDR3 loop spans 16 amino acids. The CDR3 sequence is CATSTKLQTNTGELFF. CDR3 bases: TGTGCCACCAGCACAAAATTACAGACGAACACCGGGGAGCTGTTTTTT.

This clone was counted only a few times. The rearrangement links TRBV4-2 to TRBJ2-1, with D possibly being TRBD1 (5 bases). This CDR3 contains 15 residues. CDR1 and CDR2 from the germline V gene are LGHNA and YNFKEQ. V lost 3 bases and J lost 8, with 17 bases in between. The CDR3 here is CASSQDGNQGYEQFF. DNA for the CDR3: TGTGCCAGCAGCCAGGACGGAAACCAGGGATATGAGCAGTTCTTC.